The T cell receptor (beta chain) described here comes from a study of technical replicates of blood from several donors. Profiling relied on immunoSEQ multiplex PCR, and the TCRdb table lists in-frame clones only, not all of them. Of about 84,000 clones in the sample, 95% to 98% were seen once. The CDR3 spans 15 residues. CDR1 is MGHRA and CDR2 is YSYEKL in the germline V gene. Unmatched junction bases numbered 5, after V lost 3 bases and J lost 0 bases. The genes are TRBV4-1 and TRBJ2-7, with 7 bases that match TRBD2. The receptor was derived from a human donor in good health. The specimen sequenced was T cells isolated from PBMCs. The chain's CDR3 is CASSQREFGSYEQYF. Written as DNA, the CDR3 is TGCGCCAGCAGCCAGCGGGAGTTCGGCTCCTACGAGCAGTACTTC.